Below are 9 T cell receptor beta chains sequenced from a single sample in a study of graft-versus-host responses after intestinal transplantation. Assay: immunoSEQ multiplex PCR; the TCRdb copy retains only in-frame clones and omits some. Of approximately 60,000 clones listed, about 90% are singletons. Here the sequenced sample was PBMCs, taken 26 days after transplant. All receptors come from a human patient who received an intestinal transplant, so some T cells may come from the graft donor.

This rearrangement joins TRBV2 to TRBJ1-4, with D possibly being TRBD1 (6 bases). Trimming removed 3 bases at V and 6 bases at J, with 14 bases between. The germline V gene encodes CDR1 SNHLY and CDR2 FYNNEI. The CDR3 has 15 residues. DNA for the CDR3: TGTGCCAGCAGTGAGTTTGAGGCAGGGGATGAAAAACTGTTTTTT. It yields the protein CASSEFEAGDEKLFF.

This rearrangement joins TRBV10-2 to TRBJ2-5; D is perhaps TRBD2 (5 bases). V was cut by 2 bases and J by 0 bases, with 10 bases left in between. In germline, CDR1 is WSHSY, CDR2 SAAADI. The CDR3 sequence is 15 residues long. CDR3 loop: CASSEEGAYQETQYF. CDR3 sequence (DNA): TGCGCCAGCAGTGAGGAGGGTGCGTACCAAGAGACCCAGTACTTC.

This chain connects TRBV18 to TRBJ1-1, with a possible D match to TRBD1 (5 bases). The CDR3 length is 13 residues. Germline CDR1 reads KGHSH; CDR2 reads LQKENI. V was clipped by 3 bases and J by 11 bases, with 16 bases between them. CDR3 DNA: TGTGCCAGCTCACCGGGGCAGCAGGGAATGGCTTTCTTT. This encodes CASSPGQQGMAFF.

The rearrangement joins TRBV15 to TRBJ2-6; 7 bases line up with TRBD1. CDR1 and CDR2 (germline): LNHNV, YYDKDF (reference sequence). V was clipped by 4 bases and J by 0 bases; unmatched bases: 9. The CDR3 totals 18 residues. DNA of the CDR3: TGTGCCACCAGCATCCTCACAGGGACAGCCTCTGGGGCCAACGTCCTGACTTTC. Residues: CATSILTGTASGANVLTF.

The V gene is TRBV27, the J gene TRBJ2-7; D may be TRBD1 (5 bases). V was shortened by 4 bases and J by 3 bases, with 10 bases between the two germline ends. The CDR3 is 13 amino acids. CDR1 MNHEY and CDR2 SMNVEV come from the germline V gene (reference sequence). The CDR3 spells CASSYGRDYEQYF. CDR3 sequence (DNA): TGTGCCAGCAGTTACGGCAGGGACTACGAGCAGTACTTC.

This clone was seen a single time. This sequence joins TRBV4-2 and TRBJ2-5; 10 bases align to TRBD2. Germline assignment: CDR1 LGHNA and CDR2 YNFKEQ. Trimming at V came to 1 base and at J to 6 bases, leaving 8 bases not matched to a gene. The CDR3 spans 16 residues. The CDR3 coding sequence is TGTGCCAGCAGCCAAGTTACCGGGACTAGCGTAAAGACCCAGTACTTC. Amino acid sequence: CASSQVTGTSVKTQYF.

The V call is TRBV19, the J call TRBJ1-5, with TRBD1 as a possible D gene (5 bases). The germline V and J ends were trimmed by 6 bases and 11 bases, with 23 bases remaining between them. This CDR3 is 15 amino acids long. Per the germline V gene, CDR1 is LNHDA and CDR2 is SQIVND (reference sequence). In DNA, the CDR3 is TGTGCCAGTAGCCCCGGACCCTCGTCAGGGATGTCCCAGCATTTT. Its translation: CASSPGPSSGMSQHF.

The chain joins TRBV19 to TRBJ1-5; D is undetermined. The CDR3 runs to 14 residues. V dropped 5 bases and J dropped 0 bases, with 8 bases sitting between them. Looked up from germline, CDR1 is LNHDA and CDR2 is SQIVND (reference sequence). The CDR3 loop reads CASSAQYSNQPQHF. In DNA, the CDR3 is TGTGCCAGTAGTGCCCAGTATAGCAATCAGCCCCAGCATTTT.

This chain links TRBV7-8 with TRBJ2-1; the match to TRBD1 covers 7 bases. Germline trimming cut 1 base from V and 7 bases from J; bases unmatched to any gene: 1. CDR3 length: 13 amino acids. Germline V gene data show CDR1 as SGHVS and CDR2 as FQNEAQ. The CDR3 reads CASSLDRGNEQFF. Written as DNA, the CDR3 is TGTGCCAGCAGCTTAGACAGGGGAAATGAGCAGTTCTTC.